What follows are 27 T cell receptor beta chains derived from one specimen sequenced in a study of blood T cell repertoires in COVID-19. Assay used: immunoSEQ multiplex PCR; TCRdb lists only in-frame clones, some missing. The sample has 90,000 to 110,000 clones; around four fifths are singletons. The material sequenced was peripheral blood. The receptors stem from a woman aged 55 to 70 with acute or convalescent COVID-19.

This clone showed up just once. The V call is TRBV5-1, the J call TRBJ2-1, with 9 bases fitting TRBD2. The V gene end was trimmed by 3 bases and the J gene end by 7 bases; junction bases not matched to a gene: 8. The germline gives CDR1 SGHRS, CDR2 YFSETQ. This CDR3 comprises 15 residues. The CDR3 DNA sequence: TGCGCCAGCAGCTCAAGCGGGGGGCCAGTAAATGAGCAGTTCTTC. This translates into CASSSSGGPVNEQFF.

This clone was picked up one time. The J gene is TRBJ1-5, the V gene TRBV12-3 or TRBV12-4, with TRBD1 as a possible D gene (6 bases). V lost 6 bases, J lost 2 bases, and 8 bases lay in between. CDR3 length equals 13 residues. The CDR3, as DNA: TGTGCCAGCAGGGCAGGGGGCAATCAGCCCCAGCATTTT. Protein sequence: CASRAGGNQPQHF.

The rearrangement joins TRBV18 to TRBJ1-3; D is unclear. Germline-derived CDR1 and CDR2 are KGHSH and LQKENI. V lost 3 bases to trimming and J lost 4 bases, with 16 bases between them. This CDR3 is 16 amino acids long. The CDR3 coding sequence is TGTGCCAGCTCACCCCCGGGTGTACGGGAAGGAAACACCATATATTTT. This gives the protein CASSPPGVREGNTIYF. Complete variable domain (other parts from reference TRBV18 and TRBJ1-3): NAGVMQNPRHLVRRRGQEARLRCSPMKGHSHVYWYRQLPEEGLKFMVYLQKENIIDESGMPKERFSAEFPKEGPSILRIQQVVRGDSAAYFCASSPPGVREGNTIYFGEGSWLTVV.

V gene TRBV6-5 combines with J gene TRBJ1-1; perhaps TRBD1 as D (5 bases). The CDR3 length is 16 residues. V lost 1 base and J 6 bases, leaving 18 bases between the germline ends. The germline V gene has CDR1 MNHEY and CDR2 SVGAGI. The CDR3 region has the DNA TGTGCCAGCAGTTACTGGGCTCCTGGCAGGGCCCCTGAAGCTTTCTTT. This translates into CASSYWAPGRAPEAFF.

V is TRBV11-1 and J is TRBJ1-2; unclear D gene. Trimming removed 5 bases at V and 4 bases at J, with 14 bases between. The CDR3 spans 14 residues. Germline loops: CDR1 SGHAT, CDR2 FQDESV (reference sequence). The DNA of the CDR3 is TGTGCCAGCAGCCAACGGGGTGATACCTATGGCTACACCTTC. This gives the protein CASSQRGDTYGYTF.

This chain connects TRBV4-1 to TRBJ2-2; D gene unclear. The CDR3 is 12 residues long. Trimming took 1 base from V and 8 from J, leaving 5 bases between them. Germline V lookup: CDR1 MGHRA, CDR2 YSYEKL. The CDR3 sequence: CASSQVVGELFF. The CDR3 nucleotides are TGCGCCAGCAGCCAAGTAGTAGGGGAGCTGTTTTTT.

This clone was observed once. The gene calls are TRBV7-8 and TRBJ2-7, with 9 bases that match TRBD1. The CDR3 is 14 residues long. Losses at the gene ends were 1 base for V and 9 bases for J; bases not matched to a gene: 7. Germline V gene data show CDR1 as SGHVS and CDR2 as FQNEAQ. The CDR3 DNA reads as TGTGCCAGCAGCTTAGTACCGGGACAGGGAGGGCAGTACTTC. This encodes CASSLVPGQGGQYF.

V is TRBV4-3 and J is TRBJ2-2; 7 bases align to TRBD2. The CDR3 runs 15 residues. J was trimmed by 7 bases and V by 1 base; bases with no gene match: 6. Germline V CDR1 and CDR2: LGHNA, YSLEER. The CDR3: CASSQGTSTIGELFF. The CDR3 DNA follows: TGCGCCAGCAGCCAAGGGACTAGTACAATCGGGGAGCTGTTTTTT.

This clone was counted a single time. The chain combines TRBV23-1 with TRBJ2-5; 8 bases agree with TRBD1. TRBV23-1 is an ORF; its function is uncertain. J lost 4 bases, V lost 7 bases, and 5 bases had no gene match. This CDR3 region has 13 residues. DNA of the CDR3: TGCGCCAGCACCGGACAGGGTGGAGAGACCCAGTACTTC. Translating it yields CASTGQGGETQYF.

The rearrangement links TRBV28 to TRBJ1-2; D is perhaps TRBD1 (6 bases). The CDR3 extends over 15 amino acids. Germline loops: CDR1 MDHEN, CDR2 SYDVKM. Between the trimmed V and J ends, which lost 7 bases and 0 bases, there was a span of 15 bases. DNA of the CDR3: TGTGCCAGCATACTACAACAGGGCGCTAACTATGGCTACACCTTC. The encoded protein is CASILQQGANYGYTF.

This clone showed up just once. A read error may account for a junction end that differs from germline. The rearrangement joins TRBV6-5 to TRBJ2-7, with 7 nucleotides matching TRBD2. This CDR3 contains 14 residues. Germline-derived CDR1 and CDR2 are MNHEY and SVGAGI. For the CDR3, the DNA is TGTGCCAGCACTTACCGGGACTATCGCTACGAGCAGTACTTC. Its protein product is CASTYRDYRYEQYF.

The chain uses TRBV28 and TRBJ1-2; no definite D call. The CDR3 extends over 14 amino acids. V was clipped by 7 bases and J by 3 bases, with 15 bases between them. Germline V lookup: CDR1 MDHEN, CDR2 SYDVKM. The CDR3 reads CASTTPGEDYGYTF. In DNA form, the CDR3 reads TGTGCCAGCACCACCCCCGGGGAGGACTATGGCTACACCTTC.

J is TRBJ2-5 and V is TRBV20-1; possibly TRBD1 for D (5 bases). V gave up 3 bases and J gave up 4 bases, with 18 bases separating them. The CDR3 totals 15 residues. Germline V lookup: CDR1 DFQATT, CDR2 SNEGSKA (reference sequence). The CDR3, as DNA: TGCAGTGCTAGTGGGATTGTAACAGGCCCAGAGACCCAGTACTTC. Translated: CSASGIVTGPETQYF.

CDR3 sequence reads: CASSFQKPGTYIGTQYF. CDR3 in DNA: TGTGCCAGCAGTTTCCAGAAGCCCGGGACTTATATAGGGACCCAGTACTTC. The chain combines TRBV28 with TRBJ2-5; D might be TRBD2 (6 bases). The CDR3 extends over 17 amino acids. The V end was cut by 3 bases, the J end by 7 bases, with 24 bases between. CDR1 is MDHEN and CDR2 is SYDVKM in the germline V gene.

This clone showed up just once. The chain recombines TRBV4-1 with TRBJ1-2; D gene uncertain. In germline, CDR1 is MGHRA, CDR2 YSYEKL. The ends were cut back, 4 bases at V and 1 base at J, with 10 bases in the middle. The CDR3 covers 14 residues. The CDR3 coding sequence is TGCGCCAGCAGCCTTCAGGCTTTTAACTATGGCTACACCTTC. Protein sequence: CASSLQAFNYGYTF.

The genes are TRBV21-1 and TRBJ1-1. TRBV21-1 is a documented pseudogene. This CDR3 is built from 11 residues. CDR3 bases: TGTGCCTATACGCGGGGGGGCAAAGCTTTCTTT. As protein: CAYTRGGKAFF.

This chain joins TRBV28 and TRBJ2-7; 11 nucleotides align to TRBD2. V was clipped by 8 bases and J by 3 bases; unmatched bases: 0. There are 12 residues in the CDR3. Germline V gene sequence: CDR1 MDHEN, CDR2 SYDVKM. The CDR3: CASGTSGYEQYF. CDR3 coding DNA: TGTGCCAGCGGGACTAGCGGCTACGAGCAGTACTTC. Complete variable domain (other parts from reference TRBV28 and TRBJ2-7): DVKVTQSSRYLVKRTGEKVFLECVQDMDHENMFWYRQDPGLGLRLIYFSYDVKMKEKGDIPEGYSVSREKKERFSLILESASTNQTSMYLCASGTSGYEQYFGPGTRLTVT.

The V and J genes are TRBV24-1 and TRBJ2-4; 7 nucleotides agree with TRBD2. Germline CDR1 reads KGHDR; CDR2 reads SFDVKD. The V and J ends lost 4 bases and 6 bases, in that order; junction bases with no gene match: 8. The CDR3 is 15 residues long. For the CDR3, the DNA is TGTGCCACCAGTGACTTCTCCCGGGAGGTAAACATTCAGTACTTC. Protein sequence: CATSDFSREVNIQYF.

The table lists this clone with a few counts. The chain is built from TRBV5-1 and TRBJ1-6, with TRBD1 matching over 9 bases. Germline V gene lookup returns CDR1 SGHRS and CDR2 YFSETQ. V was clipped by 0 bases and J by 5 bases; unmatched bases: 0. The CDR3 loop spans 15 amino acids. The CDR3 bases are TGCGCCAGCAGCTTGGGGGACAGGGATAATTCACCCCTCCACTTT. It translates to CASSLGDRDNSPLHF.

This clone turned up a few times. CDR3 sequence reads: CSVLRGSRTYEQYF. CDR3 DNA sequence: TGCAGCGTCCTTAGGGGTAGCAGAACCTACGAGCAGTACTTC. The chain is built from TRBV29-1 and TRBJ2-7, with D possibly TRBD1 on 5 matching bases. Germline V CDR1 and CDR2: SQVTM, ANQGSEA. The ends were cut back, 6 bases at V and 2 bases at J, with 17 bases in the middle. The CDR3 extends over 14 amino acids.

The gene calls are TRBV27 and TRBJ2-1; 8 bases map to TRBD2. The germline V gene encodes CDR1 MNHEY and CDR2 SMNVEV (reference sequence). Trimming took 3 bases from V and 9 from J; bases not matched to a gene: 7. There are 14 residues in the CDR3. The CDR3 spells CASSFKREYFEQFF. The CDR3 nucleotides read TGTGCCAGCAGTTTCAAGCGGGAGTATTTTGAGCAGTTCTTC.

The V call is TRBV9, the J call TRBJ1-1; D gene uncertain. Trimming removed 0 bases at V and 0 bases at J, with 9 bases between. Germline V gene sequence: CDR1 SGDLS, CDR2 YYNGEE. CDR3 length: 15 residues. The CDR3 coding sequence is TGTGCCAGCAGCGTAGGGGGAGGCATGAACACTGAAGCTTTCTTT. Translation gives CASSVGGGMNTEAFF.

This sequence joins TRBV7-2 and TRBJ2-5; D may be TRBD2 (6 bases). V dropped 1 base and J dropped 0 bases, with 21 bases sitting between them. The CDR3 has 19 amino acids. Germline CDR1 and CDR2: SGHTA and FQGNSA. The CDR3 reads CASSLGHVWRDLYQETQYF. Written as DNA, the CDR3 is TGTGCCAGCAGCTTAGGGCACGTATGGAGGGACCTGTACCAAGAGACCCAGTACTTC. Drawing the rest from reference TRBV7-2 and TRBJ2-5, the complete variable domain is GAGVSQSPSNKVTEKGKDVELRCDPISGHTALYWYRQSLGQGLEFLIYFQGNSAPDKSGLPSDRFSAERTGGSVSTLTIQRTQQEDSAVYLCASSLGHVWRDLYQETQYFGPGTRLLVL.

The chain combines TRBV20-1 with TRBJ2-3, with TRBD2 identical over 9 bases. Trimming cost V 3 bases and J 4 bases; bases outside gene matches: 2. The CDR3 consists of 13 residues. Germline-derived CDR1 and CDR2 are DFQATT and SNEGSKA (reference sequence). CDR3 coding DNA: TGCAGTGCTAGTAGCGGGAGTGCAGATACGCAGTATTTT. It is translated as CSASSGSADTQYF.

The chain uses TRBV28 and TRBJ1-5; D gene unclear. V was pared by 4 bases and J by 2 bases, with 12 bases between. Per germline, CDR1 MDHEN and CDR2 SYDVKM. The CDR3 consists of 15 residues. The CDR3: CASSSPVVGNQPQHF. The CDR3 DNA is TGTGCCAGCAGTTCCCCGGTTGTAGGCAATCAGCCCCAGCATTTT.

The gene calls are TRBV27 and TRBJ2-3; D remains ambiguous. The CDR3 covers 12 residues. CDR1 MNHEY and CDR2 SMNVEV come from the germline V gene (reference sequence). Trimming removed 6 bases at V and 4 bases at J, with 8 bases between. The CDR3: CASSDLADTQYF. In nucleotides, the CDR3 is TGTGCCAGCAGCGACTTAGCAGATACGCAGTATTTT.

The chain combines TRBV19 with TRBJ1-6, with 12 bases aligning to TRBD1. J lost 9 bases, V lost 5 bases, and 14 bases had no gene match. Germline lookup yields CDR1 LNHDA and CDR2 SQIVND (reference sequence). The CDR3 length is 18 residues. The CDR3 region has the DNA TGTGCCAGTAGTGCCACTCTTGCCGGGACAGGGGGCACTTCACCCCTCCACTTT. Translation gives CASSATLAGTGGTSPLHF.